This paragraph reports one T cell receptor beta chain. A much more abundant neighbour one base away suggests this may be a read error. Through a sample-barcoded 5' primer and a J-beta primer mix, a second PCR was run for roughly 6 to 11 cycles. Each sample yielded at least 3 million CDR3-containing paired-end reads. TCRdb re-derived calls from the 5' RACE reads in MiXCR, one entry per CDR3 protein. The sample lists about 1,000,000 distinct CDR3 sequences, roughly 45% occurring once. The J segment lost 11 bases and the V segment lost 7 bases, leaving 12 bases of the junction unmatched. This CDR3 is 12 amino acids long. Germline V lookup: CDR1 SQVTM, CDR2 ANQGSEA. The sample originates from a study of blood T cells in healthy people across ages.

The source of this sequence is a woman aged 55-75 years in good health. This sequence joins TRBV29-1 and TRBJ2-5; 8 bases fit TRBD2. Sequencing was performed on blood. The CDR3 loop is CSGGLAANEQYF. CDR3 nucleotide sequence: TGCAGCGGCGGACTAGCCGCAAATGAGCAGTACTTC.